What follows describes a single T cell receptor beta chain. J lost 6 bases, V lost 1 base, and 5 bases had no gene match. Per germline, CDR1 LGHDT and CDR2 YNNKEL (reference sequence). This CDR3 has 15 amino acids. Generated by immunoSEQ multiplex PCR, the TCRdb table keeps only in-frame clones and is missing some. The table has approximately 250,000 clones, roughly 80% seen once. The data stem from a study of blood T cell repertoires in COVID-19. Study summary: PBMCs, B-cell-depleted T cells, or T cells were the source of the cDNA or gDNA that made up the material.

Sequenced input: peripheral blood. The chain couples TRBV3-1 (or the pseudogene TRBV3-2) to TRBJ2-7, with TRBD1 matching over 11 bases. The receptor's source is a man aged 60 to 69 who had recovered from COVID-19. The CDR3 bases are TGTGCCAGCAGCCAAGCCGGGACAGGGGGACGCGAGCAGTACTTC. This translates into CASSQAGTGGREQYF.